This TCR beta chain was identified in a study of blood T cells in healthy people across ages. Overall study results and limits: The study found more naive CD4+ cells and higher diversity in long-lived than aged donors.

Germline V gives CDR1 LGHNA, CDR2 YNFKEQ. The CDR3 spans 17 residues. V lost 0 bases to trimming and J lost 6 bases; unmatched junction nucleotides: 14. As concerns this clonotype: Its antigen is not known.

A J-beta primer mix and a sample-barcoded 5' primer were used in a second PCR of about 7 to 12 cycles. Each of the cDNA molecules was tagged by a template-switch adaptor with 12 random nucleotides. TCRdb fed the 5' RACE reads into MiXCR, producing one record per CDR3 protein. Here the sample spans 1.5 million to 2 million distinct CDR3 sequences, about 39% being singletons. This clonotype was sampled from a human donor in good health. Sequenced material: blood. The chain combines TRBV4-2 with TRBJ2-7; 7 nucleotides align to TRBD1. Here the CDR3 DNA reads TGTGCCAGCAGCCAAGAATGGAGACAGGGTCGGTCGGGCGAGCAGTACTTC. This codes for CASSQEWRQGRSGEQYF.